The 23 T cell receptor beta chains below were found in one sample sequenced in a study of Graves' ophthalmopathy and Graves' hyperthyroidism. CDR3 regions of TCR beta were amplified from RNA transcripts. HTBI-primed RT-PCR formed the first round, and a multiplex PCR formed the second. TCRdb called the multiplex PCR reads again in MiXCR, with one record for every CDR3 protein. Counted here are about 550,000 distinct CDR3 sequences, about two fifths occurring once; the ten biggest clones make up approximately 4.1%. The sample was peripheral blood or thyroid tissue (not recorded which). These receptors originate from an adult man with Graves' hyperthyroidism.

The sample holds many counts of this clonotype. The chain links TRBV6-5 to TRBJ2-7; D unresolved. Germline V gene sequence: CDR1 MNHEY, CDR2 SVGAGI. V lost 5 bases, J lost 3 bases, and 11 bases lay in between. CDR3 length: 13 residues. The CDR3 region is CASSEWASYEQYF. DNA for the CDR3: TGTGCCAGCAGTGAATGGGCAAGCTACGAGCAGTACTTC.

The chain joins TRBV27 to TRBJ2-5; possibly TRBD2 for D (6 bases). V was clipped by 3 bases and J by 5 bases, with 10 bases between them. In germline, CDR1 is MNHEY, CDR2 SMNVEV (reference sequence). This CDR3 is built from 13 residues. The CDR3 loop is CASSLGGTETQYF. CDR3 nucleotides: TGTGCCAGCAGTTTGGGCGGGACGGAGACCCAGTACTTC.

Many counts were recorded for this clonotype. V and J are TRBV5-8 and TRBJ2-7; TRBD1 aligns across 9 bases. The CDR3 runs 13 residues. Trimming removed 3 bases from V and 6 bases from J; junction bases left unmatched: 4. In germline, CDR1 is SGHTS, CDR2 YDEGEE. The CDR3: CASSWTGEVEQYF. The CDR3 coding sequence is TGTGCCAGCAGCTGGACAGGGGAGGTCGAGCAGTACTTC.

In this sample, this clonotype turned up a few times. The J gene is TRBJ2-7, the V gene TRBV12-3 or TRBV12-4; the D gene is possibly TRBD1 (6 bases). The CDR3 covers 22 residues. Trimming removed 6 bases from V and 6 bases from J, with 42 bases in between. DNA of the CDR3: TGTGCCAGCAGCCCTGGATGGTGGTCAGGGGCGCATTCTAACCCGGCTAGGGGCGAGCAGTACTTC. Encoded protein: CASSPGWWSGAHSNPARGEQYF.

This clonotype was counted only a few times. V and J are TRBV19 and TRBJ1-2; 7 nucleotides match TRBD1. CDR1 and CDR2 (germline): LNHDA, SQIVND (reference sequence). V was clipped by 3 bases and J by 12 bases; unmatched bases: 10. This CDR3 is 13 amino acids long. Written as DNA, the CDR3 is TGTGCCAGTAGTATCTACAGGGGCAACGGAAACACCTTC. It is translated as CASSIYRGNGNTF.

This clonotype was picked up many times. The V call is TRBV7-9, the J call TRBJ1-3, with D maybe TRBD1 (6 bases). The ends were cut back, 5 bases at V and 5 bases at J, with 25 bases in the middle. The CDR3 covers 18 residues. Germline CDR1 and CDR2: SEHNR and FQNEAQ (reference sequence). The DNA for the CDR3 is TGTGCCAGCAGCCGGATGTTCACGGGGGCGCTACTCCGAAACACCATATATTTT. As protein: CASSRMFTGALLRNTIYF.

This clonotype was detected only a few times. A much larger clone differs from this one at a single base, so this may be a read error. This chain uses TRBV6-1 with TRBJ1-1; D gene unclear. Trimming shortened V by 2 bases and J by 1 base, and 5 bases separated the two germline ends. CDR1 and CDR2 (germline): MNHNS, SASEGT. This CDR3 contains 13 residues. CDR3 amino acids: CASSEPGNTEAFF. The CDR3 nucleotides read TGTGCCAGCAGTGAACCAGGGAACACTGAAGCTTTCTTT.

The rearrangement links TRBV28 to TRBJ1-1; weak D call: TRBD1 (5 bases). The V end lost 2 bases, the J end lost 4 bases, and 14 bases lay between the germline ends. This CDR3 is 15 amino acids long. Germline assignment: CDR1 MDHEN and CDR2 SYDVKM. CDR3 residues: CASSLGGGKGTEAFF. CDR3 nucleotide sequence: TGTGCCAGCAGTTTAGGGGGAGGCAAGGGCACTGAAGCTTTCTTT.

The rearrangement links TRBV7-9 to TRBJ2-7; 10 bases are shared with TRBD1. CDR3 length equals 14 residues. Per germline, CDR1 SEHNR and CDR2 FQNEAQ (reference sequence). V trimming: 6 bases; J trimming: 6 bases; junction bases outside the gene matches: 8. For the CDR3, the DNA is TGTGCCAGCAGGCTCGAGACAGGGGGCTCCGAGCAGTACTTC. This encodes CASRLETGGSEQYF.

This clonotype was counted ten times or more. The chain employs TRBV24-1 and TRBJ1-1; D uncertain. The CDR3 length is 12 residues. The V gene lost 3 bases and the J gene lost 7 bases, with 8 bases spanning the gap. From germline, CDR1 is KGHDR and CDR2 SFDVKD. The CDR3 DNA sequence: TGTGCCACCAGTGATGCGGGATATGAAGCTTTCTTT. Its protein is CATSDAGYEAFF.

At least ten counts were recorded for this clonotype. J is TRBJ1-2 and V is TRBV6-6, with TRBD1 matching 7 bases. V trimming: 9 bases; J trimming: 3 bases; junction bases outside the gene matches: 4. The germline V gene has CDR1 MNHNY and CDR2 SVGAGI (reference sequence). The CDR3 contains 12 residues. The CDR3 sequence is CASTGADYGYTF. CDR3 sequence (DNA): TGTGCCAGTACAGGGGCTGACTATGGCTACACCTTC.

The chain employs TRBV29-1 and TRBJ2-7, with D tentatively TRBD1 or TRBD2 (5 bases each). V lost 6 bases to trimming and J lost 5 bases, with 23 bases between them. CDR3 size: 15 residues. Germline lookup yields CDR1 SQVTM and CDR2 ANQGSEA. The CDR3 sequence is CSVEPERGPRDEQYF. The CDR3, as DNA: TGCAGCGTCGAGCCGGAGAGGGGCCCGAGGGACGAGCAGTACTTC.

This clonotype was observed a handful of times. The CDR3 nucleotides are TGTGCCAGCAGCACCCAAGAGGATACGCAGTATTTT. Amino acid sequence: CASSTQEDTQYF. The chain employs TRBV6-5 and TRBJ2-3; D remains ambiguous. CDR1 and CDR2 (germline): MNHEY, SVGAGI. V lost 6 bases to trimming and J lost 6 bases, with 10 bases between them. The CDR3 length is 12 residues.

This clonotype has at least ten counts. This chain joins TRBV6-5 and TRBJ2-7, with D unclear. The germline CDR1 and CDR2 sequences are MNHEY and SVGAGI. V lost 6 bases and J lost 2, with 14 bases in between. The CDR3 sequence is 14 residues long. As DNA, the CDR3 is TGTGCCAGCAGGCCGACCAGGATCACCTACGAGCAGTACTTC. It specifies CASRPTRITYEQYF.

V and J are TRBV29-1 and TRBJ2-6; no clear D. CDR1 is SQVTM and CDR2 is ANQGSEA in the germline V gene. V was pared by 4 bases and J by 2 bases, with 12 bases between. This CDR3 has 15 amino acids. CDR3 sequence: CSVGSGQTGANVLTF. The CDR3 DNA reads TGCAGCGTTGGATCTGGGCAGACTGGGGCCAACGTCCTGACTTTC.

On this clonotype: This may stem from a read error, because a much larger clone lies one nucleotide away. This chain connects TRBV10-1 to TRBJ1-1; D unresolved. The CDR3 extends over 14 amino acids. V dropped 0 bases and J dropped 1 base, with 6 bases sitting between them. Germline loops: CDR1 WNHNN, CDR2 SYGVQD (reference sequence). CDR3 bases: TGCGCCAGCAGTGAGTCGAGGGCGAACACTGAAGCTTTCTTT. Translated, it gives CASSESRANTEAFF.

The sample holds many counts of this clonotype. The chain joins TRBV10-2 to TRBJ1-5; D unclear. The V gene lost 6 bases and the J gene lost 3 bases, with 15 bases spanning the gap. CDR3 length: 15 amino acids. Germline CDR1 reads WSHSY; CDR2 reads SAAADI. The CDR3 reads CASRIGPGHNQPQHF. In DNA form, the CDR3 reads TGCGCCAGCAGGATTGGGCCAGGTCACAATCAGCCCCAGCATTTT.

As regards this clonotype: A much larger clone sits a single nucleotide away, making a read error possible. V is TRBV5-6 and J is TRBJ1-2, with a tentative D call TRBD1 (6 bases). CDR3 length: 16 amino acids. CDR1 is SGHDT, CDR2 YYEEEE, per germline. Trimming removed 4 bases from V and 4 bases from J, with 20 bases in between. Here the CDR3 reads CASSPTQAGDGYGYTF. For the CDR3, the DNA is TGTGCCAGCAGCCCGACACAGGCAGGGGACGGCTATGGCTACACCTTC.

Concerning this clonotype itself: This sequence may be a read error, since a much larger clone differs from it by one base. The chain links TRBV7-9 to TRBJ2-7, with 9 nucleotides matching TRBD1. Germline V gives CDR1 SEHNR, CDR2 FQNEAQ (reference sequence). This CDR3 contains 16 residues. The chain's CDR3 is CASSHPRTGAVYEQYF. The CDR3 DNA is TGCGCCAGCAGCCACCCGCGGACAGGGGCGGTCTACGAGCAGTACTTC.

This rearrangement joins TRBV12-3 or TRBV12-4 to TRBJ1-6, with 7 bases fitting TRBD1. The CDR3 has 14 amino acids. V was pared by 7 bases and J by 7 bases, with 7 bases of the junction left unmatched. Written as DNA, the CDR3 is TGTGCCAGCAAAATGACAGGGCTGAATTCACCCCTCCACTTT. Protein product: CASKMTGLNSPLHF.

CDR3 loop: CASIKAGGAGANVLTF. The CDR3 coding sequence is TGTGCCAGCATCAAGGCGGGCGGGGCTGGGGCCAACGTCCTGACTTTC. The chain carries TRBV7-9 and TRBJ2-6; D might be TRBD2 (6 bases). This CDR3 spans 16 amino acids. Germline lookup yields CDR1 SEHNR and CDR2 FQNEAQ (reference sequence). The germline V and J ends were trimmed by 7 bases and 2 bases, with 15 bases remaining between them.

Points on this clonotype: The germline gene is not matched at one end of the junction; a read error may be the cause. V gene TRBV9 combines with J gene TRBJ2-6, with TRBD1 matching over 10 bases. Germline CDR1 is SGDLS and CDR2 is YYNGEE. CDR3 length: 16 amino acids. CDR3 DNA: TGTGCCAGCAGCTTGACAGGGGGCGCTGGGGCCAGCGTCCTGACTTTC. It codes for CASSLTGGAGASVLTF.

This clonotype was observed at least ten times. The chain carries TRBV7-9 and TRBJ1-1, with 7 nucleotides matching TRBD1. V lost 6 bases to trimming and J lost 6 bases; unmatched junction nucleotides: 10. There are 14 residues in the CDR3. CDR1 and CDR2 (germline): SEHNR, FQNEAQ (reference sequence). The CDR3 is CASSPGTANPEAFF. The CDR3 DNA follows: TGTGCCAGCAGTCCTGGGACAGCTAATCCTGAAGCTTTCTTT.